The entry below gives a single T cell receptor (beta chain) sequence along with its context. As yet, its antigen is unknown. TCRdb's table, derived via immunoSEQ multiplex PCR, lists solely in-frame clones and lacks some. The data contain about 140,000 clones, approximately 95% of them singletons. The data are from a study of T cell responses to AZD1222 COVID-19 vaccine. Study-wide results and caveats: The repertoires were collected only after the peak T cell response. In a largely white British group with more females than males, clonal diversity was possibly underestimated.

V was pared by 0 bases and J by 3 bases, with 6 bases of the junction left unmatched. The CDR3 has 16 amino acids. Looked up from germline, CDR1 is LGHDT and CDR2 is YNNKEL (reference sequence). The rearrangement uses TRBV3-1 (or the pseudogene TRBV3-2) and TRBJ2-7, with 9 bases aligning to TRBD1. This receptor was identified in an adult in good health. Sequencing used peripheral blood, obtained on day 0 of MenACWY control vaccination. The CDR3: CASSQERGTGFYEQYF. In DNA, the CDR3 is TGTGCCAGCAGCCAAGAGCGGGGGACAGGGTTCTACGAGCAGTACTTC.